These 6 T cell receptor beta chains were all obtained from the same sample, sequenced in a study of T-cell memory formation after mild COVID-19. TCRdb ran MiXCR on the 5' RACE reads and lists one entry per CDR3 protein. The sample includes 130,000 to 150,000 distinct CDR3 sequences, about 19% seen only once; the top ten take about 2%. Sample: PBMCs or a T cell subset sorted from them (not recorded which). Every receptor here comes from an adult woman who had mild COVID-19 (a few samples of this study predate the infection). Cell type and time point are not known.

Only a few counts were recorded for this clonotype. The chain recombines TRBV18 with TRBJ2-1; D remains ambiguous. V shed 6 bases and J shed 9 bases, with 9 bases lying between them. Germline lookup yields CDR1 KGHSH and CDR2 LQKENI. The CDR3 consists of 11 residues. This CDR3 reads CASSPGREQFF. As DNA, the CDR3 is TGTGCCAGCTCTCCCGGCCGTGAGCAGTTCTTC.

In this sample, this clonotype turned up a few times. This chain connects TRBV25-1 to TRBJ2-1, with D possibly matching TRBD1 (6 bases). The ends were cut back, 8 bases at V and 4 bases at J, with 24 bases in the middle. The CDR3 sequence is 17 residues long. Per the germline V gene, CDR1 is MGHDK and CDR2 is SYGVNS. CDR3 sequence reads: CASSPQQGQTLYNEQFF. DNA for the CDR3: TGTGCCAGCTCCCCCCAACAGGGACAAACTTTATACAATGAGCAGTTCTTC.

V usage is TRBV5-1 and J usage is TRBJ2-2; 8 bases align to TRBD1. Germline-derived CDR1 and CDR2 are SGHRS and YFSETQ. There are 15 residues in the CDR3. V shed 5 bases, J shed 0 bases, and the junction held 3 bases outside the gene matches. The CDR3 nucleotides are TGCGCCAGCAGTCAGGGGGCTACGAACACCGGGGAGCTGTTTTTT. Translated: CASSQGATNTGELFF.

This clonotype has just a few counts. The J gene is TRBJ1-1, the V gene TRBV6-2 or TRBV6-3; D gene uncertain. Germline CDR1 MNHEY, CDR2 SVGEGT. V was clipped by 2 bases and J by 2 bases, with 6 bases between them. The CDR3 is made up of 13 amino acids. CDR3 region: CASSYGYNTEAFF. The CDR3 DNA follows: TGTGCCAGCAGTTACGGCTATAACACTGAAGCTTTCTTT.

This clonotype showed up many times. The gene calls are TRBV6-2 or TRBV6-3 and TRBJ2-1; 12 nucleotides match TRBD2. Germline CDR1 MNHEY, CDR2 SVGEGT. CDR3 size: 18 residues. With 2 bases clipped from V and 2 bases from J, the junction kept 7 bases outside the gene matches. The CDR3 loop reads CASSYDPTSGSAYNEQFF. The CDR3 bases are TGTGCCAGCAGTTACGACCCGACTAGCGGGAGCGCCTACAATGAGCAGTTCTTC.

This clonotype appeared a few times. The genes are TRBV4-3 and TRBJ1-4; D unclear. CDR1 and CDR2 (germline): LGHNA, YSLEER. The CDR3 contains 14 residues. The V end was cut by 2 bases, the J end by 12 bases, with 16 bases between. As DNA, the CDR3 is TGCGCCAGCAGCCAATTACTACCGGGGTCAGAACTGTTTTTT. It specifies CASSQLLPGSELFF.